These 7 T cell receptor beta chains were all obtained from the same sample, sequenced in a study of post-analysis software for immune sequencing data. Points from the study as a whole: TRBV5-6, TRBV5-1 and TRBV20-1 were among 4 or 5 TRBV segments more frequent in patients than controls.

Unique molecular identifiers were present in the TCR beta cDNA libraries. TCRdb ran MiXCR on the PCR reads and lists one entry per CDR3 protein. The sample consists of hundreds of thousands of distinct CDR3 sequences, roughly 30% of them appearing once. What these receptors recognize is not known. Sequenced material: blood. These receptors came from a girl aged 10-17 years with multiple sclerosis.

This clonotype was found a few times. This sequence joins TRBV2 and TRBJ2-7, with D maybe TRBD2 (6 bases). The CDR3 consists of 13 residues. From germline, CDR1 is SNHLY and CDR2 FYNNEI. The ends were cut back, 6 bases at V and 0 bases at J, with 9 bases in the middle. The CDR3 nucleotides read TGTGCCAGCAGGGGGGGAATCTCCTACGAGCAGTACTTC. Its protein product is CASRGGISYEQYF.

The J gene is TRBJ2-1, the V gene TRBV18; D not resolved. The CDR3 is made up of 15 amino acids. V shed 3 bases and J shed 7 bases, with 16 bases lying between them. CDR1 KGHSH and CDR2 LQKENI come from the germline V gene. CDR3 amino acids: CASSPDQATRNEQFF. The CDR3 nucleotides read TGTGCCAGCTCACCGGATCAGGCGACGCGGAATGAGCAGTTCTTC.

The CDR3 nucleotides read TGTGCCAGCAGTCCCCTACGGGGCCACAATGAGCAGTTCTTC. It encodes CASSPLRGHNEQFF. The rearrangement links TRBV6-2 or TRBV6-3 to TRBJ2-1; D assignment may be TRBD1 or TRBD2 (5 bases each). CDR1 MNHEY and CDR2 SVGEGT come from the germline V gene. V lost 5 bases and J 5 bases, leaving 13 bases between the germline ends. This CDR3 has 14 residues.

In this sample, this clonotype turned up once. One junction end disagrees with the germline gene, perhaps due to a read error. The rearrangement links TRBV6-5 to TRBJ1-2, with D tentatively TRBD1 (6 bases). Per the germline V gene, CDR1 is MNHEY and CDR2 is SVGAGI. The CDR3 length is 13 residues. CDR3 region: CTSRLGAYYGYTF. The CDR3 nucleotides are TGTACCAGCAGACTGGGGGCGTACTATGGCTACACCTTC.

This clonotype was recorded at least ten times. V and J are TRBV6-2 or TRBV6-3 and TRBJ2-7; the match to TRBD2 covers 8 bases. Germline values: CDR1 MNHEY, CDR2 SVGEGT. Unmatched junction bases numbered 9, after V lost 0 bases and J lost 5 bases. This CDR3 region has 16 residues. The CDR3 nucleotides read TGTGCCAGCAGTTACTCGACGGCTAGCGGGTTCCACGAGCAGTACTTC. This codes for CASSYSTASGFHEQYF.

The CDR3 bases are TGTGCCACCAGCAGAGACTTTGTGGGTACAGATACGCAGTATTTT. This encodes CATSRDFVGTDTQYF. The chain has TRBV15 and TRBJ2-3; D gene uncertain. Germline V lookup: CDR1 LNHNV, CDR2 YYDKDF (reference sequence). V was cut by 0 bases and J by 3 bases, with 10 bases left in between. This CDR3 region has 15 residues.

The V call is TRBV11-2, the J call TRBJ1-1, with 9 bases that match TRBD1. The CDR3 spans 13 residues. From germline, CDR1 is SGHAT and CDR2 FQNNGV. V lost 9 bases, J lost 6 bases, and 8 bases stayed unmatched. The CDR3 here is CASQGQGVAEAFF. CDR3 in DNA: TGTGCCAGTCAGGGACAGGGAGTGGCTGAAGCTTTCTTT.